The present T cell receptor (beta chain) was sequenced within a study of OX40 agonist ivuxolimab in advanced cancers. Study outcomes and limitations: Both blood CD4+ and CD8+ T cells showed clonal growth by week 6 at 0.1 to 3.0 mg/kg.

Germline V lookup: CDR1 SGDLS, CDR2 YYNGEE. CDR3 length: 15 residues. Sequenced by immunoSEQ multiplex PCR; TCRdb stores in-frame clones only, minus some. The table includes about 61,000 clones, more than 65% detected once. Comment on this clone: Its antigen remains unknown. At one end the junction does not follow the germline gene, possibly because of a read error.

The sequencing here drew on CD4+ or CD8+ T cells sorted from blood, taken in a trial of the OX40 agonist ivuxolimab. This clonotype originated in an adult with an advanced solid tumor such as melanoma, head and neck, liver or kidney cancer. The chain is built from TRBV9 and TRBJ2-7, with D uncertain. CDR3 coding DNA: TGTGCCAGCAGCGTAGCGCCCACGTCCCCACTGCCCACCTATTTC. It codes for CASSVAPTSPLPTYF. Based on the CDR3 plus reference TRBV9 and TRBJ2-7, the full variable domain is DSGVTQTPKHLITATGQRVTLRCSPRSGDLSVYWYQQSLDQGLQFLIQYYNGEERAKGNILERFSAQQFPDLHSELNLSSLELGDSALYFCASSVAPTSPLPTYFGPGTRLTVT.